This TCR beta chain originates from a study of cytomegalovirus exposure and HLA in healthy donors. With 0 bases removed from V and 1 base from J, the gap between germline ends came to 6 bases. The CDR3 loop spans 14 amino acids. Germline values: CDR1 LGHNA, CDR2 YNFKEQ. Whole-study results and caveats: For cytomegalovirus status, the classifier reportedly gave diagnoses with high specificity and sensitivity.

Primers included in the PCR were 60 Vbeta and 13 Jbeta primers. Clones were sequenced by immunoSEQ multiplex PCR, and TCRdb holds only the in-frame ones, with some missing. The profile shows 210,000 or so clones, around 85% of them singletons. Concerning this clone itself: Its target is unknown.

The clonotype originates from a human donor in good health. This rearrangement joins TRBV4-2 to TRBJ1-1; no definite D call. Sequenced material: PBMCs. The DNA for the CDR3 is TGTGCCAGCAGCCAAGACACTCAGAACACTGAAGCTTTCTTT. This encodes CASSQDTQNTEAFF.